These 17 T cell receptor beta chains were sequenced from one sample in a study of beta chain features in type 1 diabetes. No antigen is known for these receptors. The whole isolated RNA underwent reverse transcription, so sequencing captured expressed TCRB transcripts. The table came from immunoSEQ multiplex PCR; TCRdb's copy has only in-frame clones and leaves some out. This table has about 740,000 clones, 13% appearing once. Study-wide results and caveats: Shorter TCRB CDR3s, moderately but significantly so, were found in Type 1 diabetes patients in all four CD4+ subsets.

Input material: naive CD4+ T cells from blood. The origin of the receptors is a man younger than 35 with type 1 diabetes.

This clone turned up a few times. This rearrangement joins TRBV9 to TRBJ2-3; D perhaps matches TRBD2 (6 bases). Trimming took off 4 bases at V and 3 bases at J, with 15 bases between the two ends. CDR3 length: 15 amino acids. Germline CDR1 is SGDLS and CDR2 is YYNGEE. CDR3 sequence: CASSYRTTPTDTQYF. The CDR3 DNA sequence: TGTGCCAGCAGCTACAGGACTACCCCGACAGATACGCAGTATTTT. Supplemented by reference TRBV9 and TRBJ2-3, the full variable domain reads DSGVTQTPKHLITATGQRVTLRCSPRSGDLSVYWYQQSLDQGLQFLIQYYNGEERAKGNILERFSAQQFPDLHSELNLSSLELGDSALYFCASSYRTTPTDTQYFGPGTRLTVL.

The chain couples TRBV4-1 to TRBJ2-5; D possibly uses TRBD1 or TRBD2 (5 bases each). The CDR3 is 17 amino acids. Looked up from germline, CDR1 is MGHRA and CDR2 is YSYEKL. V lost 1 base and J 5 bases, leaving 20 bases between the germline ends. CDR3 region: CASSQGHKGSRSETQYF. The CDR3, as DNA: TGCGCCAGCAGCCAAGGCCACAAGGGGAGCCGTTCTGAGACCCAGTACTTC.

This clone has just a few counts. This chain connects TRBV28 to TRBJ2-1; D is unclear. Germline CDR1 reads MDHEN; CDR2 reads SYDVKM. This CDR3 comprises 14 residues. Trimming cost V 5 bases and J 0 bases, with 8 bases left between them. For the CDR3, the DNA is TGTGCCAGCAGTCTAGGAACCTCCTACAATGAGCAGTTCTTC. Translated: CASSLGTSYNEQFF.

This chain joins TRBV9 and TRBJ2-1; tentatively, D is TRBD1 (6 bases). This CDR3 contains 15 residues. Trimming pared 0 bases from V and 5 bases from J, leaving 12 bases between. Looked up from germline, CDR1 is SGDLS and CDR2 is YYNGEE. In nucleotides, the CDR3 is TGTGCCAGCAGCGTAGTCGGGACACAGAACAATGAGCAGTTCTTC. It specifies CASSVVGTQNNEQFF.

This clone was seen more than once but under ten times. The genes are TRBV29-1 and TRBJ1-4; D might be TRBD1 (5 bases). The CDR3 spans 13 residues. Germline CDR1 SQVTM, CDR2 ANQGSEA. V dropped 7 bases and J dropped 5 bases, with 14 bases sitting between them. CDR3 amino acids: CSGTGTGNEKLFF. The CDR3 bases are TGCAGCGGGACCGGGACGGGAAATGAAAAACTGTTTTTT.

The rearrangement uses TRBV10-2 and TRBJ2-1; D may be TRBD2 (6 bases). This CDR3 has 14 amino acids. CDR1 is WSHSY and CDR2 is SAAADI in the germline V gene. The ends were cut back, 4 bases at V and 8 bases at J, with 15 bases in the middle. The CDR3 sequence is CASSGLGGSDEQFF. As DNA, the CDR3 is TGCGCCAGCAGTGGCCTCGGGGGTTCCGATGAGCAGTTCTTC.

This clone was seen once. The J gene is TRBJ2-1, the V gene TRBV2; D gene uncertain. Germline CDR1 is SNHLY and CDR2 is FYNNEI. The germline V and J ends were trimmed by 8 bases and 5 bases, with 19 bases remaining between them. The CDR3 is 15 amino acids. DNA for the CDR3: TGTGCCAGCTCCGCCTGGGCCCCACAGAACAATGAGCAGTTCTTC. Translating gives CASSAWAPQNNEQFF.

In this sample, this clone turned up a few times. The rearrangement links TRBV15 to TRBJ1-2, with 7 bases fitting TRBD1. CDR1 LNHNV and CDR2 YYDKDF come from the germline V gene (reference sequence). Trimming took 0 bases from V and 6 from J; bases not matched to a gene: 4. The CDR3 is 14 residues long. In DNA form, the CDR3 reads TGTGCCACCAGCAGAGATAAGGGGGCGAATGGCTACACCTTC. This translates into CATSRDKGANGYTF.

The chain has TRBV5-6 and TRBJ1-6, with D perhaps TRBD1 (5 bases). The germline CDR1 and CDR2 sequences are SGHDT and YYEEEE. The CDR3 has 14 amino acids. Trimming stripped 5 bases from V and 7 bases from J, with 13 bases between. The DNA of the CDR3 is TGTGCCAGCAGACCCGGGACCGAAAATTCACCCCTCCACTTT. It specifies CASRPGTENSPLHF.

This sequence joins TRBV5-1 and TRBJ2-1; 11 bases line up with TRBD1. Trimming removed 3 bases from V and 3 bases from J; junction bases left unmatched: 2. The germline V gene has CDR1 SGHRS and CDR2 YFSETQ. The CDR3 is made up of 15 amino acids. The CDR3 spells CASSSGTGGYNEQFF. The CDR3 bases are TGCGCCAGCAGCTCCGGGACAGGGGGCTACAATGAGCAGTTCTTC.

The rearrangement joins TRBV9 to TRBJ1-6; 7 nucleotides match TRBD1. The CDR3 contains 15 residues. V lost 4 bases and J lost 7; bases outside the gene matches: 8. Germline CDR1 reads SGDLS; CDR2 reads YYNGEE. The DNA of the CDR3 is TGTGCCAGCAGCTTCTCGCCGGGACAGAATTCACCCCTCCACTTT. This encodes CASSFSPGQNSPLHF. Based on the CDR3 plus reference TRBV9 and TRBJ1-6, the full variable domain is DSGVTQTPKHLITATGQRVTLRCSPRSGDLSVYWYQQSLDQGLQFLIQYYNGEERAKGNILERFSAQQFPDLHSELNLSSLELGDSALYFCASSFSPGQNSPLHFGNGTRLTVT.

The sample holds a few counts of this clone. The V gene is TRBV7-2, the J gene TRBJ1-5; weak D call: TRBD1 (5 bases). The CDR3 contains 13 residues. Germline V gene lookup returns CDR1 SGHTA and CDR2 FQGNSA. V was trimmed by 6 bases and J by 4 bases, leaving 10 bases between them. The CDR3 nucleotides read TGTGCCAGCAGTTGGACACTGAATCAGCCCCAGCATTTT. It is translated as CASSWTLNQPQHF.

This clone was observed a few times. Other DNA variants within this sample encode the same CDR3. The V call is TRBV30, the J call TRBJ1-2; a possible D gene is TRBD1 (6 bases). CDR1 GTSNPN and CDR2 SVGIG come from the germline V gene (reference sequence). V was trimmed by 0 bases and J by 2 bases, leaving 7 bases between them. The CDR3 is 13 residues long. Here the CDR3 reads CAWSVTGNYGYTF. The CDR3 bases are TGTGCCTGGAGTGTGACAGGAAACTATGGCTACACCTTC.

There are a few counts of this clone. This chain uses TRBV29-1 with TRBJ1-4; 7 bases align to TRBD1. This CDR3 region has 14 residues. Per germline, CDR1 SQVTM and CDR2 ANQGSEA. V was pared by 7 bases and J by 2 bases, with 7 bases of the junction left unmatched. The CDR3 reads CSALGGATNEKLFF. The CDR3 DNA follows: TGCAGCGCTCTAGGGGGCGCGACTAATGAAAAACTGTTTTTT.

This clone has just a few counts. This sequence joins TRBV29-1 and TRBJ2-5, with D uncertain. The CDR3 runs 10 residues. With 4 bases removed from V and 14 bases from J, the gap between germline ends came to 14 bases. The germline V gene has CDR1 SQVTM and CDR2 ANQGSEA. The CDR3: CSVGNPLVYF. The CDR3 DNA sequence: TGCAGCGTTGGAAACCCCCTCGTATACTTC.

This clone was detected a few times. V usage is TRBV7-9 and J usage is TRBJ1-6; 8 nucleotides line up with TRBD1. Germline CDR1 and CDR2: SEHNR and FQNEAQ (reference sequence). Trimming at V came to 5 bases and at J to 10 bases, leaving 7 bases not matched to a gene. CDR3 length equals 14 residues. CDR3 region: CASSQDRGRSPLHF. The CDR3 nucleotides are TGTGCCAGCAGCCAAGACAGGGGAAGATCACCCCTCCACTTT.

There are a few counts of this clone. This chain uses TRBV30 with TRBJ1-6; D gene uncertain. V lost 3 bases and J 0 bases, leaving 12 bases between the germline ends. The V gene's germline CDR1 is GTSNPN and CDR2 SVGIG (reference sequence). The CDR3 is 16 amino acids. Written as DNA, the CDR3 is TGTGCCTGGAGCAGTAGGAAGAGCTCCTATAATTCACCCCTCCACTTT. Translation: CAWSSRKSSYNSPLHF.